A single T cell receptor (beta chain) is shown here with its context. There were TCR beta CDR3 regions amplified from RNA transcripts. With the HTBI primer set, the TCR CDR3 went through a first round of RT-PCR. TCRdb independently ran MiXCR on the multiplex PCR reads; one entry per CDR3 protein. In the table there are fewer than 500,000 distinct CDR3 sequences, 13% to 15% of which are singletons. This entry is derived from a study of T cells in Graves' hyperthyroidism and ophthalmopathy. Orbital computed tomography, thyroid ultrasound, serum thyroxine and TRAb, and clinical symptoms together informed the diagnoses. This TCR was sampled from a woman aged 25 to 45 with Graves' ophthalmopathy. Sequenced: blood.

The CDR3 DNA sequence: TGTGCCAGTAGTAACTACTCTGGGGCCAACGTCCTGACTTTC. It is translated as CASSNYSGANVLTF. The chain combines TRBV19 with TRBJ2-6; D unclear. Trimming removed 4 bases at V and 0 bases at J, with 4 bases between. The CDR3 has 14 residues. Germline V gene sequence: CDR1 LNHDA, CDR2 SQIVND (reference sequence). Filled out from reference TRBV19 and TRBJ2-6, the complete variable domain reads DGGITQSPKYLFRKEGQNVTLSCEQNLNHDAMYWYRQDPGQGLRLIYYSQIVNDFQKGDIAEGYSVSREKKESFPLTVTSAQKNPTAFYLCASSNYSGANVLTFGAGSRLTVL.